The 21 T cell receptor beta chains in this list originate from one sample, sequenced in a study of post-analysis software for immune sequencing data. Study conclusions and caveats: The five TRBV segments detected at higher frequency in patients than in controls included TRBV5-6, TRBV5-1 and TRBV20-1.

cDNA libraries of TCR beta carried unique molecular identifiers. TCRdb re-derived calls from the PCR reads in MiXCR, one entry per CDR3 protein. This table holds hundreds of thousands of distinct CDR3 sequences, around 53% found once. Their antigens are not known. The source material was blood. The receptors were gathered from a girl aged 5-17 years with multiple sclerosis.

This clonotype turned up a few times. The CDR3: CASSLGPGRLLNEQFF. The CDR3 region has the DNA TGCGCCAGCAGCTTGGGACCGGGACGACTTCTTAATGAGCAGTTCTTC. V and J are TRBV5-1 and TRBJ2-1; D is possibly TRBD1 or TRBD2 (5 bases each). CDR1 and CDR2 from the germline V gene are SGHRS and YFSETQ. V was clipped by 0 bases and J by 7 bases, with 17 bases between them. This CDR3 region has 16 residues.

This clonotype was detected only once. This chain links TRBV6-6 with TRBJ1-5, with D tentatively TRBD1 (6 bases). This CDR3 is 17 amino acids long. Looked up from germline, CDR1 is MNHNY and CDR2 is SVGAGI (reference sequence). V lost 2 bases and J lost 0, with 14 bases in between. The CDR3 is CASSYPHTGNSNQPQHF. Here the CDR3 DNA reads TGTGCCAGCAGTTACCCCCACACAGGGAATAGCAATCAGCCCCAGCATTTT.

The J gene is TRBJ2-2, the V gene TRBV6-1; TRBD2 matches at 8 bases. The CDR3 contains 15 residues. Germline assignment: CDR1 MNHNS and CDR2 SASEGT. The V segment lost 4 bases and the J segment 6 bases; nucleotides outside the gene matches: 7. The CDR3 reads CASSGQRERPGELFF. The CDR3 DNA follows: TGTGCCAGCAGTGGTCAGCGGGAGCGCCCCGGGGAGCTGTTTTTT.

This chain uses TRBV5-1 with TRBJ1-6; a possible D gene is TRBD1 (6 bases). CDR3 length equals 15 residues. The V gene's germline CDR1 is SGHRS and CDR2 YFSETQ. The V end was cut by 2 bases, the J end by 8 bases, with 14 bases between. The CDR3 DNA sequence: TGCGCCAGCAGCTTTCAGGACAGCAAAGATTCACCCCTCCACTTT. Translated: CASSFQDSKDSPLHF.

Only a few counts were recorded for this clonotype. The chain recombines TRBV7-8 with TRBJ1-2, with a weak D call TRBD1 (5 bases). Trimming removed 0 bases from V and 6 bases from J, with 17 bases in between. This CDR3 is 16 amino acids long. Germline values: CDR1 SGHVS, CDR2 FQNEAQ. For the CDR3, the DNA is TGTGCCAGCAGCTTAGCGGGCGGGACGGGGACGAATGGCTACACCTTC. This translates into CASSLAGGTGTNGYTF.

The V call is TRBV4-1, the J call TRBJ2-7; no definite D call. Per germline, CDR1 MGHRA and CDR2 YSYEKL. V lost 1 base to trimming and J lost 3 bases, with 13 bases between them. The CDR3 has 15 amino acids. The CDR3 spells CASSQGVEVIYEQYF. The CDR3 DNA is TGCGCCAGCAGCCAAGGCGTCGAGGTAATCTACGAGCAGTACTTC.

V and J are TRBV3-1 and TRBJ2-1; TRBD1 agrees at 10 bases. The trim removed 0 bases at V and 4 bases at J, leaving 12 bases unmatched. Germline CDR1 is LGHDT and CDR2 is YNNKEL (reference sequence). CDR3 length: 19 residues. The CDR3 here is CASSQEGVAGTGVYNEQFF. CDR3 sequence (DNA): TGTGCCAGCAGCCAAGAGGGAGTCGCCGGGACAGGGGTGTACAATGAGCAGTTCTTC.

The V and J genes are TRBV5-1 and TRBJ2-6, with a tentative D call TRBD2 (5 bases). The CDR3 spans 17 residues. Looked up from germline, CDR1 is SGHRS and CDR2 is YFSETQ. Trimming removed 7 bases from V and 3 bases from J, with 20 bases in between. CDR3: CASSPEAGVSGANVLTF. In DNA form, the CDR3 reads TGCGCCAGCTCCCCGGAGGCGGGTGTTAGTGGGGCCAACGTCCTGACTTTC.

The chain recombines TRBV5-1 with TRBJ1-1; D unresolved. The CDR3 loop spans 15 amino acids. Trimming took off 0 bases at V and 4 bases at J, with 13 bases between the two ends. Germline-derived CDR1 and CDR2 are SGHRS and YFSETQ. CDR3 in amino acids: CASSLEGSSPTEAFF. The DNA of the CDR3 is TGCGCCAGCAGCTTGGAGGGCAGTAGCCCCACTGAAGCTTTCTTT.

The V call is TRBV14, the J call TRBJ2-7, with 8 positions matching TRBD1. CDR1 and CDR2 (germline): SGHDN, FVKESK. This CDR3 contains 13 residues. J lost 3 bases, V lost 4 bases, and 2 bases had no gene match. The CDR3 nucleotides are TGTGCCAGCAGCCGGGACAGGCACTACGAGCAGTACTTC. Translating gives CASSRDRHYEQYF.

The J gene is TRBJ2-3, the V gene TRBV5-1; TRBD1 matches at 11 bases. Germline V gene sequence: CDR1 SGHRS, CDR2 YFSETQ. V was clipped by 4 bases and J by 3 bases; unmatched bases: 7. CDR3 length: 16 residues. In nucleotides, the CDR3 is TGCGCCAGCAGCCCCCGGACAGGGGGCAAAACAGATACGCAGTATTTT. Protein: CASSPRTGGKTDTQYF. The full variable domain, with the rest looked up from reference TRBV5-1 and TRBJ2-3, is KAGVTQTPRYLIKTRGQQVTLSCSPISGHRSVSWYQQTPGQGLQFLFEYFSETQRNKGNFPGRFSGRQFSNSRSEMNVSTLELGDSALYLCASSPRTGGKTDTQYFGPGTRLTVL.

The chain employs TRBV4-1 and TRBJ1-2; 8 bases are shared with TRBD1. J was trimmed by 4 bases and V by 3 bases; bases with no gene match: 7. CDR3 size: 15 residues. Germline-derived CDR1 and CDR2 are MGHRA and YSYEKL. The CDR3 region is CASSHGAGTGYGYTF. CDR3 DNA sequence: TGCGCCAGCAGCCACGGCGCCGGGACAGGCTATGGCTACACCTTC.

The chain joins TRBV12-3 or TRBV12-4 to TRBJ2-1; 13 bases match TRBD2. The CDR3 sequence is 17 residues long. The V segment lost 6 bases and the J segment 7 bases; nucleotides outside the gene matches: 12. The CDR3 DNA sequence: TGTGCCAGCAGAAACATACTCGGGACTAGCGGGACAAATGAGCAGTTCTTC. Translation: CASRNILGTSGTNEQFF.

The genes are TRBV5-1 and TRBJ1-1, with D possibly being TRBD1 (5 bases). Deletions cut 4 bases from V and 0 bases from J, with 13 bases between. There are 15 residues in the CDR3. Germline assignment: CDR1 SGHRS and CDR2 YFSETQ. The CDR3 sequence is CASSPREGLNTEAFF. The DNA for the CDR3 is TGCGCCAGCAGCCCCAGGGAGGGGTTGAACACTGAAGCTTTCTTT.

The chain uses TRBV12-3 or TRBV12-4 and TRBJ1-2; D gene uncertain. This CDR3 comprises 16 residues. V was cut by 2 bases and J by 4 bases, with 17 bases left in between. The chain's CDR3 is CASSLKQPSATYGYTF. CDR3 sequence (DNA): TGTGCCAGCAGTTTAAAACAGCCCTCGGCGACCTATGGCTACACCTTC.

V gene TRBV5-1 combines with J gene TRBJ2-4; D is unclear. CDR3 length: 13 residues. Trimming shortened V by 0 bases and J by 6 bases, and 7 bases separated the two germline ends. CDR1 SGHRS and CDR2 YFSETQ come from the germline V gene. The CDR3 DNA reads TGCGCCAGCAGCTTGGATCTTAGAAACATTCAGTACTTC. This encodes CASSLDLRNIQYF. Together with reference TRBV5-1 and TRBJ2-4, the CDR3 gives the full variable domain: KAGVTQTPRYLIKTRGQQVTLSCSPISGHRSVSWYQQTPGQGLQFLFEYFSETQRNKGNFPGRFSGRQFSNSRSEMNVSTLELGDSALYLCASSLDLRNIQYFGAGTRLSVL.

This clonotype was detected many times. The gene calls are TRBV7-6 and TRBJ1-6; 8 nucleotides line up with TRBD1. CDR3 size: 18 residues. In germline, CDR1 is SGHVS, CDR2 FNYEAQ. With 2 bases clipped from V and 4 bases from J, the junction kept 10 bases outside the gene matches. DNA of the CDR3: TGTGCCAGCAGCTTACCCAAAGGACAGGGAAAATATAATTCACCCCTCCACTTT. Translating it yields CASSLPKGQGKYNSPLHF. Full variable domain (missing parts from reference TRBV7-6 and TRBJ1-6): GAGVSQSPRYKVTKRGQDVALRCDPISGHVSLYWYRQALGQGPEFLTYFNYEAQQDKSGLPNDRFSAERPEGSISTLTIQRTEQRDSAMYRCASSLPKGQGKYNSPLHFGNGTRLTVT.

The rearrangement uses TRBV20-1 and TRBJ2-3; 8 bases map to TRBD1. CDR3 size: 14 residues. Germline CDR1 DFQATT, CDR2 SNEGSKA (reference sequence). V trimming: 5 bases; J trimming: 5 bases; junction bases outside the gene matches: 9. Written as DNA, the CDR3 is TGCAGTGCTCCGGGACAGGACTTCCAAGATACGCAGTATTTT. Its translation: CSAPGQDFQDTQYF.

The CDR3 reads CASSGTSGREPYEQYF. The CDR3, as DNA: TGTGCCAGCAGCGGAACTAGCGGGAGGGAACCCTACGAGCAGTACTTC. The J gene is TRBJ2-7, the V gene TRBV9; 13 bases are shared with TRBD2. Germline loops: CDR1 SGDLS, CDR2 YYNGEE. The CDR3 has 16 amino acids. J was trimmed by 2 bases and V by 3 bases; bases with no gene match: 5.

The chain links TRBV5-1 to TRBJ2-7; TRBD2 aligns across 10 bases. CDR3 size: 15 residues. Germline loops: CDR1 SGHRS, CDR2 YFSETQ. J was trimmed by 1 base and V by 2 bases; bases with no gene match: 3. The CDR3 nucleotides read TGCGCCAGCAGCTTTGGACTAGCGGAATCCTACGAGCAGTACTTC. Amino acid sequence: CASSFGLAESYEQYF.

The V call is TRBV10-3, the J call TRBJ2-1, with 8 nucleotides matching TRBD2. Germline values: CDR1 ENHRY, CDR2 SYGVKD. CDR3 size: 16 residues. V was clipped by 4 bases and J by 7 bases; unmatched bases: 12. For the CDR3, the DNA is TGTGCCATCAGTGGTCCGGGACTAGGAGTGTCAAATGAGCAGTTCTTC. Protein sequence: CAISGPGLGVSNEQFF.